At least ten counts were recorded for the clone carrying this TCR beta chain. TCRdb reprocessed the 5' RACE reads via MiXCR and lists one record per CDR3 protein. The profile covers tens of thousands of distinct CDR3 sequences, with about 5% appearing a single time and roughly 7.1% taken by the ten largest. This sample was included in a study of T cells of healthy individuals. The receptor was isolated from a female donor in good health.

The CDR3 sequence: CSARTTGSREGSYNEQFF. In DNA form, the CDR3 reads TGCAGTGCTAGAACGACTGGGAGCCGGGAGGGCTCCTACAATGAGCAGTTCTTC. The chain recombines TRBV20-1 with TRBJ2-1; 8 bases align to TRBD2. V lost 2 bases and J lost 0; bases outside the gene matches: 12. The CDR3 is 18 amino acids. CDR1 and CDR2 (germline): DFQATT, SNEGSKA (reference sequence).